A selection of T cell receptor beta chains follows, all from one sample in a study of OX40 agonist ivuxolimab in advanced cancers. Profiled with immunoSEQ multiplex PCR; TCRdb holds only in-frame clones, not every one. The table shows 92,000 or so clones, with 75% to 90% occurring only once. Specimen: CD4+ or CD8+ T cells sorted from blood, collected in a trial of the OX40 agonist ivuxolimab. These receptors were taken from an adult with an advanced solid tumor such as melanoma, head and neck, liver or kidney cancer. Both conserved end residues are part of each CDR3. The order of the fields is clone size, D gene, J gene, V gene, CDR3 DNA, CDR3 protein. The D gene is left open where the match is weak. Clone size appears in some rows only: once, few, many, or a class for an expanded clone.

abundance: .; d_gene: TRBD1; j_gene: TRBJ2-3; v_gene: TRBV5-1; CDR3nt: TGCGCCAGCAGCGAGATGTTAGGGACAGGGGAGACGGATACGCAGTATTTT; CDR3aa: CASSEMLGTGETDTQYF
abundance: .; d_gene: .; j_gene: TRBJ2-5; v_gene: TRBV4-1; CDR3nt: TGCGCCAGCAGCGAGCGTATCGGGACCGGACGAGAGACCCAGTACTTC; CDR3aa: CASSERIGTGRETQYF
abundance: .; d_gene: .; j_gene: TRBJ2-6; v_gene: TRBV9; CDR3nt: TGTGCCAGCAGCGCATTCGAAGAACCTGGGGCCAACGTCCTGACTTTC; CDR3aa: CASSAFEEPGANVLTF
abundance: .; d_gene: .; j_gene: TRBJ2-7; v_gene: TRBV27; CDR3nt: TGTGCCAGCAGGGCGGGACTGCACGAGCAGTACTTC; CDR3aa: CASRAGLHEQYF
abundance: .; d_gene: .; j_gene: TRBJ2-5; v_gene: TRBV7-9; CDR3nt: TGTGCCAGCAGCTTACTACAGATCCAAGAGACCCAGTACTTC; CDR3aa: CASSLLQIQETQYF
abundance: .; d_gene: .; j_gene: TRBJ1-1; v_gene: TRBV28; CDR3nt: TGTGCCAGCAGTTTAGGGGTACACACTGAAGCTTTCTTT; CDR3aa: CASSLGVHTEAFF
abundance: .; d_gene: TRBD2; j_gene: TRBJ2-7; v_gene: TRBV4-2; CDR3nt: TGTGCCAGCAGCCAAGATAGTGGGGCGGGAGGGCTCTACGAGCAGTACTTC; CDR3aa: CASSQDSGAGGLYEQYF
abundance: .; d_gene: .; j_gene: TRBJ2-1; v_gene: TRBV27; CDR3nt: TGTGCCAGCTGGGGGAATAATGAGCAGTTCTTC; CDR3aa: CASWGNNEQFF
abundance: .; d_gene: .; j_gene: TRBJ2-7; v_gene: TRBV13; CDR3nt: TGTGCCAGCAGCTTAATCCCAAGCGGGCCCTACGAGCAGTACTTC; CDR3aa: CASSLIPSGPYEQYF
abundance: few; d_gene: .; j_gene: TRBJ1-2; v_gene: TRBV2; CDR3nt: TGTGCCAGCAGTGAATGGACAGACTATGGCTACACCTTC; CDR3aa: CASSEWTDYGYTF
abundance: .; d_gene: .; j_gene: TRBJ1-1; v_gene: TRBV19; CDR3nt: TGTGCCAGTAGTCCCAATGGGAGGGTCACTGAAGCTTTCTTT; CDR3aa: CASSPNGRVTEAFF
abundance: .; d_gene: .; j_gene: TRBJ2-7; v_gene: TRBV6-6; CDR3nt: TGTGCCAGCAGTTACTTGAGCGACGACGAGCAGTACTTC; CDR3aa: CASSYLSDDEQYF
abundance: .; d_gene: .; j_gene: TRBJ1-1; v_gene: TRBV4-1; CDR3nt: TGCGCCAGCAGCCAAGGGATGGACAACACTGAAGCTTTCTTT; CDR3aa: CASSQGMDNTEAFF
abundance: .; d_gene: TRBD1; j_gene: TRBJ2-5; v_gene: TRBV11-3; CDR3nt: TGTGCCAGCAGCTCGCCGACAGGGGTCGAGACCCAGTACTTC; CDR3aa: CASSSPTGVETQYF